The 26 T cell receptor beta chains reported below all come from one sample, sequenced in a study of blood T cells in healthy people across ages. Primed by a sample-barcoded 5' primer and a J-beta primer mix, a second PCR proceeded for 7 to 11 cycles. TCRdb re-called the 5' RACE reads through MiXCR, storing one row per CDR3 protein. The top ten clones hold about 30% of a sample with approximately 690,000 distinct CDR3 sequences, 40% to 45% of them seen once. The source material was blood. The source of these receptors is a man of 80 years or more in good health.

The chain is built from TRBV20-1 and TRBJ2-1; 9 bases align to TRBD2. The CDR3 extends over 15 amino acids. Germline-derived CDR1 and CDR2 are DFQATT and SNEGSKA (reference sequence). Losses at the gene ends were 6 bases for V and 2 bases for J; bases not matched to a gene: 8. Here the CDR3 reads CSAPPAGGPYNEQFF. The CDR3 DNA follows: TGCAGTGCCCCCCCCGCGGGAGGGCCCTACAATGAGCAGTTCTTC.

The chain uses TRBV20-1 and TRBJ2-3, with D possibly being TRBD1 (6 bases). The germline V gene has CDR1 DFQATT and CDR2 SNEGSKA (reference sequence). This CDR3 spans 16 amino acids. V was shortened by 1 base and J by 5 bases, with 19 bases between the two germline ends. CDR3 nucleotide sequence: TGCAGTGCTAGAGGACCTTCTACAGGGATGGTAGATACGCAGTATTTT. It specifies CSARGPSTGMVDTQYF.

The rearrangement uses TRBV5-8 and TRBJ2-1; 9 nucleotides align to TRBD1. V lost 5 bases, J lost 2 bases, and 5 bases stayed unmatched. The CDR3 length is 15 residues. Germline CDR1 is SGHTS and CDR2 is YDEGEE. The CDR3 region has the DNA TGTGCCAGCAGATACGACAGGGGGACCTACAATGAGCAGTTCTTC. It is translated as CASRYDRGTYNEQFF. The whole variable domain, remainder taken from reference TRBV5-8 and TRBJ2-1, is EAGVTQSPTHLIKTRGQQATLRCSPISGHTSVYWYQQALGLGLQFLLWYDEGEERNRGNFPPRFSGRQFPNYSSELNVNALELEDSALYLCASRYDRGTYNEQFFGPGTRLTVL.

The rearrangement joins TRBV6-5 to TRBJ2-5, with TRBD1 matching 7 bases. Germline CDR1 MNHEY, CDR2 SVGAGI. This CDR3 region has 16 residues. V lost 0 bases to trimming and J lost 11 bases; unmatched junction nucleotides: 15. The CDR3, as DNA: TGTGCCAGCAGTTACTCGTCCGGGACAGTATACAATGAGCAGTACTTC. Translated, it gives CASSYSSGTVYNEQYF.

The table lists this clonotype with many counts. CDR3 protein: CASSLLRAETQYF. CDR3 sequence (DNA): TGTGCCAGCAGCTTACTTCGGGCGGAGACCCAGTACTTC. The chain carries TRBV7-3 and TRBJ2-5, with D unclear. Germline CDR1 SGHTA, CDR2 FQGTGA. This CDR3 is built from 13 residues. V lost 2 bases and J lost 5, with 9 bases in between.

There are many counts of this clonotype. The chain is built from TRBV6-5 and TRBJ2-3, with 8 bases fitting TRBD2. V trimming: 6 bases; J trimming: 2 bases; junction bases outside the gene matches: 7. CDR3 size: 15 residues. CDR1 and CDR2 (germline): MNHEY, SVGAGI. CDR3: CASRKAGVATDTQYF. CDR3 bases: TGTGCCAGCAGGAAAGCGGGGGTGGCCACAGATACGCAGTATTTT.

This chain connects TRBV20-1 to TRBJ2-1, with D unclear. The ends were cut back, 3 bases at V and 15 bases at J, with 15 bases in the middle. The CDR3 runs 11 residues. Germline V gives CDR1 DFQATT, CDR2 SNEGSKA (reference sequence). The CDR3 DNA reads TGCAGTGCTAGTTTCCCTCCTAAGGGGTTCTTC. Translated, it gives CSASFPPKGFF.

The rearrangement joins TRBV7-6 to TRBJ1-6; 12 bases match TRBD1. The CDR3 extends over 19 amino acids. Germline assignment: CDR1 SGHVS and CDR2 FNYEAQ. V was clipped by 6 bases and J by 0 bases; unmatched bases: 9. The DNA for the CDR3 is TGTGCCAGCAGTCGGACCGGGACAGGGGGCAGCTCCTATAATTCACCCCTCCACTTT. It specifies CASSRTGTGGSSYNSPLHF.

The chain recombines TRBV6-2 or TRBV6-3 with TRBJ1-2; the D is unclear. The V and J ends lost 7 bases and 8 bases respectively, with 14 bases between them. CDR3 size: 12 residues. Per the germline V gene, CDR1 is MNHEY and CDR2 is SVGEGT. CDR3 DNA: TGTGCCAGCACCCAAGGATCCCTAGGCTACACCTTC. It yields the protein CASTQGSLGYTF.

The rearrangement uses TRBV7-2 and TRBJ2-7; 7 bases are shared with TRBD1. There are 17 residues in the CDR3. CDR1 and CDR2 (germline): SGHTA, FQGNSA. The J segment lost 2 bases and the V segment lost 0 bases, leaving 10 bases of the junction unmatched. CDR3: CASSLAYSQGIPYEQYF. CDR3 nucleotide sequence: TGTGCCAGCAGCTTAGCGTATTCACAGGGGATCCCCTACGAGCAGTACTTC.

This clonotype came up a few times. V is TRBV6-2 or TRBV6-3 and J is TRBJ1-1, with D hard to call. The CDR3 loop spans 14 amino acids. The V and J ends lost 5 bases and 2 bases respectively, with 12 bases between them. CDR1 is MNHEY, CDR2 SVGEGT, per germline. The CDR3: CASSGVLSNTEAFF. The CDR3 region has the DNA TGTGCCAGCAGTGGGGTGCTCAGCAACACTGAAGCTTTCTTT.

The chain joins TRBV20-1 to TRBJ2-5; 10 positions match TRBD2. The CDR3 is 14 residues long. J gave up 6 bases and V 3 bases, and 7 bases lay outside the gene matches. Germline CDR1 and CDR2: DFQATT and SNEGSKA (reference sequence). The CDR3 DNA reads as TGCAGTGCTAGCCCTAGCGGGAGCTGGAAGACCCAGTACTTC. This translates into CSASPSGSWKTQYF.

For this clonotype: This may stem from a read error, because a much larger clone lies one nucleotide away. V usage is TRBV6-1 and J usage is TRBJ2-4, with 11 nucleotides matching TRBD2. The J call is uncertain, as TRBJ2-7 better fits the DNA end. CDR3 length: 15 residues. Germline CDR1 MNHNS, CDR2 SASEGT. CDR3 sequence reads: CASSAGTSGTDEQYF. The CDR3 region has the DNA TGTGCCAGCAGCGCCGGGACTAGCGGAACCGACGAGCAGTACTTC.

V is TRBV4-3 and J is TRBJ2-7; the D is unclear. The CDR3 is 15 residues long. V dropped 0 bases and J dropped 0 bases, with 9 bases sitting between them. Germline CDR1 is LGHNA and CDR2 is YSLEER. The CDR3 DNA is TGCGCCAGCAGCCAAGACTTCAGATTCTCCTACGAGCAGTACTTC. Amino acid sequence: CASSQDFRFSYEQYF.

This CDR3 reads CSARDKGGPVDTIYF. The CDR3 nucleotides are TGCAGTGCTAGAGATAAAGGAGGGCCGGTAGACACCATATATTTT. The chain is built from TRBV20-1 and TRBJ1-3; D call uncertain. V lost 0 bases and J 8 bases, leaving 17 bases between the germline ends. This CDR3 comprises 15 residues. The germline V gene encodes CDR1 DFQATT and CDR2 SNEGSKA (reference sequence).

This chain connects TRBV5-1 to TRBJ2-3; TRBD2 aligns across 8 bases. This CDR3 spans 16 amino acids. Trimming cost V 0 bases and J 0 bases; bases outside gene matches: 3. Looked up from germline, CDR1 is SGHRS and CDR2 is YFSETQ. CDR3 sequence (DNA): TGCGCCAGCAGCTTGGTAGTAGCGGGGAGCACAGATACGCAGTATTTT. This encodes CASSLVVAGSTDTQYF.

This clonotype appeared a few times. The chain combines TRBV9 with TRBJ2-1; no reliable D call. CDR1 is SGDLS and CDR2 is YYNGEE in the germline V gene. The CDR3 contains 15 residues. Trimming stripped 0 bases from V and 5 bases from J, with 12 bases between. The CDR3 region is CASSVGRGRHNEQFF. For the CDR3, the DNA is TGTGCCAGCAGCGTAGGACGTGGACGTCACAATGAGCAGTTCTTC.

V and J are TRBV7-2 and TRBJ1-4, with unresolved D. V lost 4 bases to trimming and J lost 4 bases, with 16 bases between them. This CDR3 spans 16 amino acids. Germline loops: CDR1 SGHTA, CDR2 FQGNSA. CDR3: CASSSSSRQHNEKLFF. CDR3 in DNA: TGTGCCAGCAGCTCCTCCAGTCGGCAGCATAATGAAAAACTGTTTTTT.

The genes are TRBV6-2 or TRBV6-3 and TRBJ1-4; 7 bases match TRBD1. This CDR3 comprises 13 residues. CDR1 MNHEY and CDR2 SVGEGT come from the germline V gene. The V and J ends lost 5 bases and 12 bases, in that order; junction bases with no gene match: 9. This chain's CDR3 is CASSAIGGEELFF. DNA for the CDR3: TGTGCCAGCAGTGCGATAGGGGGCGAAGAACTGTTTTTT.

This clonotype has at least ten counts. This chain uses TRBV29-1 with TRBJ2-5, with unresolved D. The CDR3 runs 13 residues. Germline V gives CDR1 SQVTM, CDR2 ANQGSEA. V lost 6 bases and J 1 base, leaving 12 bases between the germline ends. CDR3 protein: CSVDTSLQETQYF. For the CDR3, the DNA is TGCAGCGTCGACACATCGCTCCAAGAGACCCAGTACTTC.

This clonotype has just a few counts. A much larger clonotype is one base distant, so this may be a read error. This rearrangement joins TRBV5-6 to TRBJ2-7; possibly TRBD1 or TRBD2 for D (5 bases each). Trimming removed 4 bases at V and 9 bases at J, with 17 bases between. This CDR3 has 13 residues. Per germline, CDR1 SGHDT and CDR2 YYEEEE. The CDR3 DNA reads TGTGCCAGCAGCGCAACGCCCGGGGACGTGCAGTACTTC. Translated, it gives CASSATPGDVQYF.

The sample holds many counts of this clonotype. The chain joins TRBV7-2 to TRBJ2-5; 14 bases are shared with TRBD2. Germline-derived CDR1 and CDR2 are SGHTA and FQGNSA. The CDR3 runs to 16 residues. V trimming: 1 base; J trimming: 11 bases; junction bases outside the gene matches: 9. The CDR3 sequence: CASSLGTSGRSGEQYF. The CDR3 DNA is TGTGCCAGCAGCTTAGGGACTAGCGGGAGGTCTGGTGAGCAGTACTTC.

V and J are TRBV6-1 and TRBJ1-5; possible D gene TRBD1, 6 bases. V lost 0 bases to trimming and J lost 6 bases, with 12 bases between them. Germline V gene data show CDR1 as MNHNS and CDR2 as SASEGT. This CDR3 has 15 residues. The CDR3 here is CASSEAGVGGQPQHF. The CDR3 DNA is TGTGCCAGCAGTGAAGCTGGGGTAGGGGGTCAGCCCCAGCATTTT.

This clonotype came up many times. The chain has TRBV29-1 and TRBJ2-7, with 7 bases that match TRBD2. In germline, CDR1 is SQVTM, CDR2 ANQGSEA. The CDR3 is 13 residues long. V trimming: 4 bases; J trimming: 2 bases; junction bases outside the gene matches: 5. The CDR3 DNA reads as TGCAGCGTTGCTCGGGACTATCCCTACGAGCAGTACTTC. It yields the protein CSVARDYPYEQYF.

This clonotype has more than one count but fewer than ten. This chain connects TRBV3-1 to TRBJ2-1; 8 bases agree with TRBD2. After removal of 2 bases from V and 5 bases from J, the junction contained 8 bases not matched to a gene. The V gene's germline CDR1 is LGHDT and CDR2 YNNKEL (reference sequence). This CDR3 contains 16 residues. The CDR3 sequence is CASSQIAGRPHNEQFF. In DNA form, the CDR3 reads TGTGCCAGCAGCCAAATAGCGGGGCGTCCCCACAATGAGCAGTTCTTC.

The chain has TRBV27 and TRBJ2-1; 7 bases agree with TRBD1. CDR3 length equals 17 residues. Germline V gene sequence: CDR1 MNHEY, CDR2 SMNVEV (reference sequence). V trimming: 4 bases; J trimming: 2 bases; junction bases outside the gene matches: 11. CDR3 nucleotides: TGTGCCAGCAGTTCCGGACAGGACCGAATTCCCTACAATGAGCAGTTCTTC. Its translation: CASSSGQDRIPYNEQFF.